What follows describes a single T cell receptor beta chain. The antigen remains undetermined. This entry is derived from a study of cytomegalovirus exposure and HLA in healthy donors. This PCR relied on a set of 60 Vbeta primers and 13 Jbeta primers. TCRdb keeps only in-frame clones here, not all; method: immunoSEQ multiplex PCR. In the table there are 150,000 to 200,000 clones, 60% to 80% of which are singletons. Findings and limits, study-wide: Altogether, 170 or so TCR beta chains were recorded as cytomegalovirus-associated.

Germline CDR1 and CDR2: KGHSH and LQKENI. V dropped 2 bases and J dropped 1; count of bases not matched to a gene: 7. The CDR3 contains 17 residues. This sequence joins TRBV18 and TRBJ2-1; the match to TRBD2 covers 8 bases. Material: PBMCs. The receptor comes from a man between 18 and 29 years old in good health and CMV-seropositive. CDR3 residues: CASSPNRGGPSYNEQFF. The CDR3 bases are TGTGCCAGCTCACCAAACCGCGGGGGGCCTTCCTACAATGAGCAGTTCTTC.